This is a list of T cell receptor beta chains from one sample in a study of CD8 T cells in ankylosing spondylitis. From the 5' RACE reads, TCRdb called clonotypes with MiXCR, one entry per CDR3 protein. Of approximately 250,000 distinct CDR3 sequences listed, 10% to 13% were seen once; the top ten hold about 3%. What was sequenced was blood, either unsorted or a sorted T cell fraction (not recorded which). All receptors come from a male donor with ankylosing spondylitis or in good health (not recorded which). Each CDR3 is given with its conserved first and last residue. Each record gives: D gene, J gene, clone size, V gene, CDR3 DNA, CDR3 protein. A D gene is named only where the DNA matches it firmly. Clone size appears in some rows only: once, few, many, or a class for an expanded clone.

d_call: NA
j_call: TRBJ2-3
clone_size: few
v_call: TRBV7-9
cdr3_nt: TGTGCCAGCAGCTTTAAGGGCTTAGATACGCAGTATTTT
cdr3_aa: CASSFKGLDTQYF

d_call: NA
j_call: TRBJ1-6
clone_size: few
v_call: TRBV30
cdr3_nt: TGTGCCTGGAGGTCGGCGCATAAGCGCGGCGATTCACCCCTCCACTTT
cdr3_aa: CAWRSAHKRGDSPLHF

d_call: NA
j_call: TRBJ2-7
clone_size: many
v_call: TRBV3-1
cdr3_nt: TGTGCCAGCAGCCAACTGGGACCTGGGGAGCAGTACTTC
cdr3_aa: CASSQLGPGEQYF

d_call: TRBD1
j_call: TRBJ1-6
clone_size: many
v_call: TRBV20-1
cdr3_nt: TGCAGTGCCAAGCAGGGGGGCAGTAATTCACCCCTCCACTTT
cdr3_aa: CSAKQGGSNSPLHF

d_call: NA
j_call: TRBJ2-3
clone_size: many
v_call: TRBV4-2
cdr3_nt: TGTGCCAGCAGCCAAGATTCAAGGGCCGCAGATACGCAGTATTTT
cdr3_aa: CASSQDSRAADTQYF

d_call: TRBD2
j_call: TRBJ2-2
clone_size: many
v_call: TRBV12-3/TRBV12-4
cdr3_nt: TGTGCCGTCGGGAGGGACCCCACCGGGGAGCTGTTTTTT
cdr3_aa: CAVGRDPTGELFF

d_call: NA
j_call: TRBJ1-1
clone_size: few
v_call: TRBV5-1
cdr3_nt: TGCGCCAGCACCACCGGGGGGGCGAACACTGAAGCTTTCTTT
cdr3_aa: CASTTGGANTEAFF

d_call: TRBD1
j_call: TRBJ1-1
clone_size: many
v_call: TRBV29-1
cdr3_nt: TGCAGCGTCCGGGGGGACAGTCAAGGTTACACTGAAGCTTTCTTT
cdr3_aa: CSVRGDSQGYTEAFF

d_call: NA
j_call: TRBJ2-1
clone_size: many
v_call: TRBV6-5
cdr3_nt: TGTGCCAGCAGTTACTCCGGGGGCTTCTACAATGAGCAGTTCTTC
cdr3_aa: CASSYSGGFYNEQFF

d_call: NA
j_call: TRBJ2-5
clone_size: many
v_call: TRBV20-1
cdr3_nt: TGCAGTGCCAGTGGGACTCTGGAGACCCAGTACTTC
cdr3_aa: CSASGTLETQYF

d_call: NA
j_call: TRBJ2-7
clone_size: many
v_call: TRBV28
cdr3_nt: TGTGCCAGCAGTTCCTCTGTTCCCAACTACGAGCAGTACTTC
cdr3_aa: CASSSSVPNYEQYF

d_call: TRBD2
j_call: TRBJ2-1
clone_size: few
v_call: TRBV20-1
cdr3_nt: TGCAGTGCTCGGACTAGCGGGAGGAGGGGGTCGGATGAGCAGTTCTTC
cdr3_aa: CSARTSGRRGSDEQFF

d_call: NA
j_call: TRBJ2-3
clone_size: many
v_call: TRBV29-1
cdr3_nt: TGCAGCGTTGGGGGATCTGGCGGGGGCTTCATTAACACAGATACGCAGTATTTT
cdr3_aa: CSVGGSGGGFINTDTQYF

d_call: TRBD2
j_call: TRBJ2-1
clone_size: many
v_call: TRBV5-1
cdr3_nt: TGCGCCAGCAGCTCGTGGACTAGCGGGACCGAGACAGCATTCTTC
cdr3_aa: CASSSWTSGTETAFF

d_call: TRBD2
j_call: TRBJ2-1
clone_size: few
v_call: TRBV29-1
cdr3_nt: TGCAGCGTTGTGGCGGGGGGCTACAATGAGCAGTTCTTC
cdr3_aa: CSVVAGGYNEQFF

d_call: TRBD2
j_call: TRBJ2-7
clone_size: many
v_call: TRBV20-1
cdr3_nt: TGCAGTGCTTCAGGCGAGCTAGCGGGGACCTACGAGCAGTACTTC
cdr3_aa: CSASGELAGTYEQYF

d_call: NA
j_call: TRBJ1-2
clone_size: many
v_call: TRBV12-3/TRBV12-4
cdr3_nt: TGTGCCAGCAGTCCCAGTGGGACTTACTATGGCTACACCTTC
cdr3_aa: CASSPSGTYYGYTF

d_call: NA
j_call: TRBJ2-5
clone_size: many
v_call: TRBV7-8
cdr3_nt: TGTGCCAGCAGCCCGGACGGAATTTGGGAGACCCAGTACTTC
cdr3_aa: CASSPDGIWETQYF

d_call: NA
j_call: TRBJ2-3
clone_size: many
v_call: TRBV7-2
cdr3_nt: TGTGCCAGCAGCTTAACCCCAGCGGCGAAGGGAACAGATACGCAGTATTTT
cdr3_aa: CASSLTPAAKGTDTQYF

d_call: TRBD1
j_call: TRBJ1-1
clone_size: many
v_call: TRBV29-1
cdr3_nt: TGCAGCGTTGGACAGGGGGAAGCTTTCTTT
cdr3_aa: CSVGQGEAFF

d_call: TRBD2
j_call: TRBJ2-2
clone_size: NA
v_call: TRBV11-2
cdr3_nt: TGTGCCAGCACCAAAAGGACTAGCGGGGGGCCCATCACCGGGGAGCTGTTTTTT
cdr3_aa: CASTKRTSGGPITGELFF

d_call: TRBD1
j_call: TRBJ2-1
clone_size: NA
v_call: TRBV29-1
cdr3_nt: TGCAGCGCTCACCCGGGACAGGGGAACAATGAGCAGTTCTTC
cdr3_aa: CSAHPGQGNNEQFF

d_call: NA
j_call: TRBJ2-1
clone_size: many
v_call: TRBV6-5
cdr3_nt: TGTGCCAGCAGTAACCCCCCGGGACAACGGGAGTTCTTC
cdr3_aa: CASSNPPGQREFF